A single T cell receptor beta chain is shown here with its context. Germline assignment: CDR1 MNHNS and CDR2 SASEGT. The CDR3 spans 10 residues. V was cut by 5 bases and J by 4 bases, with 3 bases left in between. The sample originates from a study of response to subunit inactivated influenza vaccine. Via MiXCR, TCRdb re-called the RT-PCR reads, giving one row per CDR3 protein. The repertoire holds about 520,000 distinct CDR3 sequences, with 25% as singletons. The TCR comes from a man aged 50 or older who received an inactivated influenza vaccine. The material was CD4+ T cells sorted from PBMCs, obtained about 5 days after vaccination. This rearrangement joins TRBV6-1 to TRBJ2-7; D is unresolved. CDR3 sequence (DNA): TGTGCCAGCAGTTATTACGAGCAGTACTTC. Residues: CASSYYEQYF.